What follows are 24 T cell receptor beta chains derived from one specimen sequenced in a study of identical twins. TCRdb analysed the 5' RACE reads with MiXCR anew, one entry per CDR3 protein. The sample has some 200,000 distinct CDR3 sequences, less than 8% seen once. These data were also filed under a second study, of yellow fever vaccine responses in identical twins.

The sample taken for sequencing was memory (CD45RO+) T cells sorted from blood. The origin of the receptors is a young woman in good health.

This clonotype was detected a few times. This rearrangement joins TRBV7-6 to TRBJ2-1; TRBD2 is a possible D gene (5 bases). Germline V gene sequence: CDR1 SGHVS, CDR2 FNYEAQ. The CDR3 sequence is 17 residues long. V lost 5 bases and J 5 bases, leaving 22 bases between the germline ends. CDR3 in DNA: TGTGCCAGCAGCATAAGCGGAGGCACCAACAAGCACAATGAGCAGTTCTTC. It translates to CASSISGGTNKHNEQFF.

This clonotype was seen a single time. A junction end diverges from the germline sequence, so it may reflect a read error. This rearrangement joins TRBV7-2 to TRBJ2-3; the match to TRBD2 covers 8 bases. Germline assignment: CDR1 SGHTA and CDR2 FQGNSA. The CDR3 length is 16 residues. The CDR3 DNA sequence: TGTGCCATCAGCTTAACCGGGACTAGTCAGGGTGATACGCAGTATTTT. It is translated as CAISLTGTSQGDTQYF.

There are many counts of this clonotype. This chain connects TRBV5-1 to TRBJ2-7, with a tentative D call TRBD1 (6 bases). CDR1 and CDR2 (germline): SGHRS, YFSETQ. The V gene lost 0 bases and the J gene lost 3 bases, with 13 bases spanning the gap. This CDR3 contains 15 residues. CDR3 protein: CASSLEGTGFYEQYF. CDR3 nucleotides: TGCGCCAGCAGCTTGGAAGGTACAGGGTTCTACGAGCAGTACTTC.

This clonotype was counted between two and nine times. The V and J genes are TRBV29-1 and TRBJ1-1, with D unresolved. The germline V and J ends were trimmed by 4 bases and 11 bases, with 17 bases remaining between them. The CDR3 is 12 residues long. From germline, CDR1 is SQVTM and CDR2 ANQGSEA. CDR3 region: CSVGWASTPAFF. The CDR3 DNA sequence: TGCAGCGTTGGGTGGGCCTCCACCCCGGCTTTCTTT.

This clonotype turned up a few times. The DNA for the CDR3 is TGTGCCAGCAGCTTACGTCCCGGGGCCGGTACTAGCACAGATACGCAGTATTTT. It is translated as CASSLRPGAGTSTDTQYF. J is TRBJ2-3 and V is TRBV11-2; D tentatively reads TRBD1 or TRBD2 (5 bases each). V lost 2 bases and J 0 bases, leaving 18 bases between the germline ends. This CDR3 is built from 18 residues. The V gene's germline CDR1 is SGHAT and CDR2 FQNNGV.

In its sample, this clonotype was seen many times. V usage is TRBV13 and J usage is TRBJ2-1; possibly TRBD2 for D (6 bases). Germline V gene lookup returns CDR1 PRHDT and CDR2 FYEKMQ (reference sequence). The CDR3 loop spans 14 amino acids. Trimming removed 6 bases from V and 1 base from J, with 10 bases in between. The CDR3 nucleotides are TGTGCCAGCAGTGGGGGAGGATCCTACAATGAGCAGTTCTTC. Protein: CASSGGGSYNEQFF.

This clonotype rates as medium-sized. V gene TRBV20-1 combines with J gene TRBJ2-1; 10 bases match TRBD2. Germline CDR1 DFQATT, CDR2 SNEGSKA (reference sequence). This CDR3 contains 19 residues. V lost 5 bases to trimming and J lost 2 bases; unmatched junction nucleotides: 18. CDR3 amino acids: CSAPPPISGGPPPYNEQFF. The CDR3 DNA is TGCAGTGCTCCTCCCCCAATTAGCGGGGGGCCCCCTCCCTACAATGAGCAGTTCTTC.

This clonotype was picked up a small number of times. The CDR3 protein is CASSRTGMVGEDTQYF. The DNA of the CDR3 is TGTGCCAGCAGTCGAACAGGGATGGTAGGAGAAGATACGCAGTATTTT. The V call is TRBV28, the J call TRBJ2-3, with a weak D call TRBD1 (6 bases). Trimming cost V 5 bases and J 5 bases, with 20 bases left between them. Germline V gene sequence: CDR1 MDHEN, CDR2 SYDVKM. The CDR3 covers 16 residues. Using reference TRBV28 and TRBJ2-3 for the parts outside the CDR3, the full variable domain is DVKVTQSSRYLVKRTGEKVFLECVQDMDHENMFWYRQDPGLGLRLIYFSYDVKMKEKGDIPEGYSVSREKKERFSLILESASTNQTSMYLCASSRTGMVGEDTQYFGPGTRLTVL.

In this sample, this clonotype turned up many times. Germline is not matched at one junction end, which may reflect a read error. This chain uses TRBV29-1 with TRBJ2-5; 9 bases map to TRBD2. CDR1 is SQVTM and CDR2 is ANQGSEA in the germline V gene. The CDR3 runs 14 residues. In nucleotides, the CDR3 is TGCAGCGTTGAAACCTTAGCGGGAGCGACACGTCGGGACTTC. Residues: CSVETLAGATRRDF. The full variable domain, with the rest looked up from reference TRBV29-1 and TRBJ2-5, is SAVISQKPSRDICQRGTSLTIQCQVDSQVTMMFWYRQQPGQSLTLIATANQGSEATYESGFVIDKFPISRPNLTFSTLTVSNMSPEDSSIYLCSVETLAGATRRDFGPGTRLLVL.

The genes are TRBV20-1 and TRBJ2-3, with D perhaps matching TRBD1 (6 bases). The V gene lost 6 bases and the J gene lost 2 bases, with 15 bases spanning the gap. This CDR3 is built from 14 residues. CDR1 is DFQATT and CDR2 is SNEGSKA in the germline V gene (reference sequence). CDR3 coding DNA: TGCAGTGCGGAACAGGGAGCCTTCACAGATACGCAGTATTTT. It specifies CSAEQGAFTDTQYF.

This clonotype showed up many times. The chain combines TRBV5-1 with TRBJ2-3; unclear D gene. This CDR3 has 13 amino acids. The V end lost 0 bases, the J end lost 5 bases, and 7 bases lay between the germline ends. The germline CDR1 and CDR2 sequences are SGHRS and YFSETQ. DNA for the CDR3: TGCGCCAGCAGCTTGGGCCCACTAGATACGCAGTATTTT. Its protein is CASSLGPLDTQYF.

This clonotype was observed a handful of times. V gene TRBV20-1 combines with J gene TRBJ1-5, with a possible D match to TRBD1 (6 bases). CDR3 length: 16 residues. Per germline, CDR1 DFQATT and CDR2 SNEGSKA (reference sequence). V lost 4 bases and J lost 1, with 17 bases in between. The CDR3 sequence: CSAITGTPRSNQPQHF. The CDR3 region has the DNA TGCAGTGCTATCACCGGGACACCGAGGAGCAATCAGCCCCAGCATTTT.

This clonotype was seen ten or more times. The chain couples TRBV27 to TRBJ1-2; D gene ambiguous. Germline lookup yields CDR1 MNHEY and CDR2 SMNVEV (reference sequence). V was pared by 0 bases and J by 3 bases, with 11 bases between. The CDR3 length is 15 residues. The CDR3 sequence: CASSLSGARDYGYTF. CDR3 nucleotide sequence: TGTGCCAGCAGTTTATCAGGAGCGAGGGACTATGGCTACACCTTC.

The chain is built from TRBV7-2 and TRBJ1-1; TRBD1 might be the D (5 bases). CDR3 length equals 15 residues. Deletions cut 2 bases from V and 1 base from J, with 11 bases between. Per the germline V gene, CDR1 is SGHTA and CDR2 is FQGNSA. The CDR3 region has the DNA TGTGCCAGCAGCTTACGGGGAGGGACGAACACTGAAGCTTTCTTT. This codes for CASSLRGGTNTEAFF.

The J gene is TRBJ2-2, the V gene TRBV2; D tentatively fits TRBD1 or TRBD2 (6 bases each). The CDR3 runs to 16 residues. In germline, CDR1 is SNHLY, CDR2 FYNNEI. V gave up 3 bases and J gave up 8 bases, with 19 bases separating them. The CDR3 DNA is TGTGCCAGCAGTGACGGGGGCAAAAGGAAGTCGGGGGAGCTGTTTTTT. Residues: CASSDGGKRKSGELFF.

This clonotype was seen at least ten times. The rearrangement uses TRBV3-1 and TRBJ2-7; perhaps TRBD2 as D (6 bases). V was shortened by 2 bases and J by 2 bases, with 7 bases between the two germline ends. The germline V gene encodes CDR1 LGHDT and CDR2 YNNKEL (reference sequence). The CDR3 sequence is 13 residues long. CDR3 nucleotide sequence: TGTGCCAGCAGCCAACGGACTACCTACGAGCAGTACTTC. This codes for CASSQRTTYEQYF.

This clonotype was recorded many times. The chain couples TRBV11-2 to TRBJ2-3, with unresolved D. The CDR3 extends over 15 amino acids. Deletions cut 3 bases from V and 2 bases from J, with 12 bases between. Germline CDR1 SGHAT, CDR2 FQNNGV. CDR3 sequence: CASSFSVGFTDTQYF. The CDR3 DNA is TGTGCCAGCAGCTTTTCGGTAGGCTTCACAGATACGCAGTATTTT.

This clonotype was recorded a few times. The V gene is TRBV6-1, the J gene TRBJ2-2; D unclear. The germline V and J ends were trimmed by 6 bases and 1 base, with 15 bases remaining between them. The CDR3 has 16 amino acids. CDR1 MNHNS and CDR2 SASEGT come from the germline V gene. CDR3 bases: TGTGCCAGCAGGATAAGGCCTACCTTGAACACCGGGGAGCTGTTTTTT. It encodes CASRIRPTLNTGELFF.

The table lists this clonotype with many counts. V gene TRBV28 combines with J gene TRBJ1-2; 10 positions match TRBD1. J lost 7 bases, V lost 6 bases, and 5 bases had no gene match. This CDR3 spans 13 amino acids. The germline V gene has CDR1 MDHEN and CDR2 SYDVKM. In DNA form, the CDR3 reads TGTGCCAGCAGGGCAGGGACAGGGGCTGGCTACACCTTC. Translation gives CASRAGTGAGYTF.

This clonotype was seen a few times. DNA for the CDR3: TGCGCCACCAGGGTCGCGGGAGCGGGCGAGCAGTACTTC. It specifies CATRVAGAGEQYF. The chain couples TRBV10-2 to TRBJ2-7; 7 positions agree with TRBD2. Trimming removed 10 bases from V and 6 bases from J; junction bases left unmatched: 12. The CDR3 is made up of 13 amino acids. CDR1 is WSHSY, CDR2 SAAADI, per germline.

This clonotype was detected a few times. The chain links TRBV4-3 to TRBJ1-1; TRBD1 agrees at 8 bases. Trimming cost V 1 base and J 1 base; bases outside gene matches: 2. The germline V gene encodes CDR1 LGHNA and CDR2 YSLEER. The CDR3 contains 15 residues. This CDR3 reads CASSQGGQGNTEAFF. CDR3 DNA sequence: TGCGCCAGCAGCCAAGGTGGACAGGGGAACACTGAAGCTTTCTTT.

The chain is built from TRBV7-2 and TRBJ2-1, with D hard to call. The V gene's germline CDR1 is SGHTA and CDR2 FQGNSA. V gave up 1 base and J gave up 7 bases, with 11 bases separating them. The CDR3 runs to 14 residues. The chain's CDR3 is CASSLVGSSNEQFF. In DNA, the CDR3 is TGTGCCAGCAGCTTAGTCGGCAGCTCTAATGAGCAGTTCTTC.

The genes are TRBV11-1 and TRBJ2-7, with D possibly TRBD1 on 6 matching bases. V lost 8 bases to trimming and J lost 8 bases, with 16 bases between them. Germline loops: CDR1 SGHAT, CDR2 FQDESV (reference sequence). The CDR3 runs 12 residues. For the CDR3, the DNA is TGTGCCAGCGGGGAACAGGGAGAGAAGCAGTACTTC. Protein: CASGEQGEKQYF.

This clonotype has a count of ten or more. The chain is built from TRBV5-1 and TRBJ2-7; D may be TRBD1 (7 bases). CDR1 is SGHRS, CDR2 YFSETQ, per germline. CDR3 length: 14 amino acids. Trimming stripped 3 bases from V and 0 bases from J, with 10 bases between. The chain's CDR3 is CASSSGDSSYEQYF. CDR3 nucleotides: TGCGCCAGCAGCTCGGGGGACAGCTCCTACGAGCAGTACTTC.